These T cell receptor beta chains were read from a single sample in a study of blood T cell repertoires in COVID-19. Profiling relied on immunoSEQ multiplex PCR, and the TCRdb table lists in-frame clones only, not all of them. This table holds around 150,000 clones, roughly four fifths found once. Specimen: peripheral blood. The receptors here all came from a woman aged 80 or older with acute or convalescent COVID-19. Both conserved end residues are trimmed from each CDR3. The order of the fields is CDR3 protein, D gene, J gene, V gene. A D gene is named only where the DNA matches it firmly.

CDR3 protein: ASSSRTGGHEQF
D gene: TRBD1
J gene: TRBJ2-1
V gene: TRBV19

CDR3 protein: ASSLAPMSQGTQY
D gene: -
J gene: TRBJ2-3
V gene: TRBV5-1

CDR3 protein: ASSLTRRTTGEGYT
D gene: -
J gene: TRBJ1-2
V gene: TRBV6-6

CDR3 protein: ASSLFSYNEQF
D gene: -
J gene: TRBJ2-1
V gene: TRBV19

CDR3 protein: ASSERQRAYGYT
D gene: -
J gene: TRBJ1-2
V gene: TRBV14

CDR3 protein: ASSPDRGQSEAF
D gene: TRBD1
J gene: TRBJ1-1
V gene: TRBV2

CDR3 protein: ASSTGTGAETQY
D gene: TRBD1
J gene: TRBJ2-5
V gene: TRBV5-1

CDR3 protein: ASSSTFTQGTEAF
D gene: -
J gene: TRBJ1-1
V gene: TRBV13

CDR3 protein: ASGVLAGGPRTGELF
D gene: TRBD2
J gene: TRBJ2-2
V gene: TRBV9

CDR3 protein: ASSRGQKNIQY
D gene: TRBD1
J gene: TRBJ2-4
V gene: TRBV3-1/TRBV3-2

CDR3 protein: ASSLASRLISGANVLT
D gene: -
J gene: TRBJ2-6
V gene: TRBV7-2

CDR3 protein: ASKLKGAGGHYEQY
D gene: TRBD1
J gene: TRBJ2-7
V gene: TRBV27

CDR3 protein: ASSPLGTPGTSGAYEQY
D gene: TRBD2
J gene: TRBJ2-7
V gene: TRBV18

CDR3 protein: ASRSTQGPGANYGYT
D gene: TRBD1
J gene: TRBJ1-2
V gene: TRBV27